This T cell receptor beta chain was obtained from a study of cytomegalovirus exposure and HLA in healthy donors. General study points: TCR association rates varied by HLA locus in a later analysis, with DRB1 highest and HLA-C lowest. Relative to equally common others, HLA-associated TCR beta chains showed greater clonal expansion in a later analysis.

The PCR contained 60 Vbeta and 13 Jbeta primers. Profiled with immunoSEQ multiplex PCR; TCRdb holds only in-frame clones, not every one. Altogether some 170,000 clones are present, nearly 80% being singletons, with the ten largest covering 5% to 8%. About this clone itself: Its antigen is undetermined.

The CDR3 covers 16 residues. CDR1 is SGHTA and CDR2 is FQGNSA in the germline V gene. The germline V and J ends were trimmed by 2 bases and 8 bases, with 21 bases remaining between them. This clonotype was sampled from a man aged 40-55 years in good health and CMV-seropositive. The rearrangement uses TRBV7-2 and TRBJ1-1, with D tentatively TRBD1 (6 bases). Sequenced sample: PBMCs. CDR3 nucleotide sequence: TGTGCCAGCAGCTTAAGGGGGGGGCCCGTCGAACCGGAAGCTTTCTTT. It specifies CASSLRGGPVEPEAFF.